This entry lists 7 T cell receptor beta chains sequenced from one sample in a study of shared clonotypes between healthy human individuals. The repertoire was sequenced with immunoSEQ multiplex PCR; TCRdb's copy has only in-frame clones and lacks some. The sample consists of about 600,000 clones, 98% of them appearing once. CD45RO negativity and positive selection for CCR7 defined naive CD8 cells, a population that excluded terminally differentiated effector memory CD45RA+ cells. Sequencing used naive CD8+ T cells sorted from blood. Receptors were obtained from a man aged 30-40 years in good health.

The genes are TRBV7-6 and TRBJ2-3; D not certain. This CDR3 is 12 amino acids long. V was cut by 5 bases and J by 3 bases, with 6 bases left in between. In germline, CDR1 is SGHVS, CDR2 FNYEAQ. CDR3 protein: CASSPITDTQYF. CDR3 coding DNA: TGTGCCAGCAGCCCTATTACAGATACGCAGTATTTT.

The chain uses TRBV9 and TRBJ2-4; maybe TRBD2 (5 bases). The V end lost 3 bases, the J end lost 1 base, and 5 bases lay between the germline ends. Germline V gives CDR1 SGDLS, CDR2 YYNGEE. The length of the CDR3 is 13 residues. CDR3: CASSGGAKNIQYF. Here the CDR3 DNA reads TGTGCCAGCAGCGGCGGGGCCAAAAACATTCAGTACTTC.

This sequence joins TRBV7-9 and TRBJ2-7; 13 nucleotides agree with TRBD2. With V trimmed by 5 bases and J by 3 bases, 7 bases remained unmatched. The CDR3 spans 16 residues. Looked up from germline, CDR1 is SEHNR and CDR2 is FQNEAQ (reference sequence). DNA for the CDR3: TGTGCCAGCAGCCCCCGCTGGACTAGCGGGAGCTACGAGCAGTACTTC. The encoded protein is CASSPRWTSGSYEQYF.

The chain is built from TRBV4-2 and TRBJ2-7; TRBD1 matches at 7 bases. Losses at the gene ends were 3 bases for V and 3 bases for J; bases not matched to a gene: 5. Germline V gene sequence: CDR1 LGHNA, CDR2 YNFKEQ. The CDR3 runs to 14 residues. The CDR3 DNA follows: TGTGCCAGCAGCCAGTTAAACAGGGGCTACGAGCAGTACTTC. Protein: CASSQLNRGYEQYF.

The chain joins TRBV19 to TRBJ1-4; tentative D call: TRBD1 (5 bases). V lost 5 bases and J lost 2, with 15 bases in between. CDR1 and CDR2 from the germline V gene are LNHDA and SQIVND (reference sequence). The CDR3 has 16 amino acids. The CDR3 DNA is TGTGCCAGTAGTTGGCTGGTCAGGGCGACTAATGAAAAACTGTTTTTT. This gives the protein CASSWLVRATNEKLFF.

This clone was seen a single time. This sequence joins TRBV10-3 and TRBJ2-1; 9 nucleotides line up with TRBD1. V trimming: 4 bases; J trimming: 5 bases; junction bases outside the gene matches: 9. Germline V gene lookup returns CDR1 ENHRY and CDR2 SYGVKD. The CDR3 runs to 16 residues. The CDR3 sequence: CAISGPGTGHDNEQFF. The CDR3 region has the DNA TGTGCCATCAGTGGACCCGGGACAGGGCACGACAATGAGCAGTTCTTC.

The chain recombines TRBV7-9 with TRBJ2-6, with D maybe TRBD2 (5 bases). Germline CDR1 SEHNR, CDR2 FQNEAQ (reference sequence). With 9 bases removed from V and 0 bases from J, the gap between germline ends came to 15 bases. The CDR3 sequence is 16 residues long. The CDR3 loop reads CASLNGDYSGANVLTF. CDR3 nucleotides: TGTGCCAGTCTGAACGGGGATTACTCTGGGGCCAACGTCCTGACTTTC.